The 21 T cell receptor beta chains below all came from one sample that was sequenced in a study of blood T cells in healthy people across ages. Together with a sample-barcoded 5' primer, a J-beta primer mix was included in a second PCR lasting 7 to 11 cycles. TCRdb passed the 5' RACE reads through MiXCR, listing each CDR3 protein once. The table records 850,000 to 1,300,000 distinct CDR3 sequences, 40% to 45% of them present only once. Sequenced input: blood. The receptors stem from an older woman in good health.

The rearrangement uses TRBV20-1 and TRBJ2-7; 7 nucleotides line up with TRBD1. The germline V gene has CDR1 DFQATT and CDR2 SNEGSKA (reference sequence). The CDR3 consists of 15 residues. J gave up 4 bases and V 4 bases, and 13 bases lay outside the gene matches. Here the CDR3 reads CSAIRPSTGYYEQYF. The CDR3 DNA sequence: TGCAGTGCTATCCGACCCTCGACAGGGTATTACGAGCAGTACTTC.

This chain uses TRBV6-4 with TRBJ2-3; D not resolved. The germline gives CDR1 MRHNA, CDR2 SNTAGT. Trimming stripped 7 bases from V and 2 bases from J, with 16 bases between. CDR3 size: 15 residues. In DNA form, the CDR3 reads TGTGCCAGCAAAAGAATCGGGCCCTACACAGATACGCAGTATTTT. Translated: CASKRIGPYTDTQYF.

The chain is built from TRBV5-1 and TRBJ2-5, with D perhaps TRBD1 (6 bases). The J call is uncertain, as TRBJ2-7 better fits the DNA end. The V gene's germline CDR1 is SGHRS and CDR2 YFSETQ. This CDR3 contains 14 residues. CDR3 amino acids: CASSLGAGVHEQYF. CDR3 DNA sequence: TGCGCCAGCAGCTTGGGGGCAGGGGTCCACGAGCAGTACTTC.

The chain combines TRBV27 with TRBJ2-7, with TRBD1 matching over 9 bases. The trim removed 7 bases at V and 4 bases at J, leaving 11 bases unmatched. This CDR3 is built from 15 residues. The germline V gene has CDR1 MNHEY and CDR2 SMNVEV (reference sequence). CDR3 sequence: CASTKPGTGRYEQYF. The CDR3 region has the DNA TGTGCCAGCACCAAGCCCGGGACAGGGCGATACGAGCAGTACTTC.

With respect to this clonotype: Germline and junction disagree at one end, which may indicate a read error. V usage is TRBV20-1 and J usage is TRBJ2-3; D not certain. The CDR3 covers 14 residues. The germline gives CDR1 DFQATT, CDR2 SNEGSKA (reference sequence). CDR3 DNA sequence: TGCAGTGCTAGAGATTTCAGACGCACAGACACGCAGTATTTT. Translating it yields CSARDFRRTDTQYF.

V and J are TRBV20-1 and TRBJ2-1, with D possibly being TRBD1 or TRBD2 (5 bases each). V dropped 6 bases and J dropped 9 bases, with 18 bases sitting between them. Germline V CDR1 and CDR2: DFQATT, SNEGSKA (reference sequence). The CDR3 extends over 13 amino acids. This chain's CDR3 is CSANRDAGPEQFF. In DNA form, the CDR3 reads TGCAGTGCCAATAGGGACGCCGGTCCTGAGCAGTTCTTC.

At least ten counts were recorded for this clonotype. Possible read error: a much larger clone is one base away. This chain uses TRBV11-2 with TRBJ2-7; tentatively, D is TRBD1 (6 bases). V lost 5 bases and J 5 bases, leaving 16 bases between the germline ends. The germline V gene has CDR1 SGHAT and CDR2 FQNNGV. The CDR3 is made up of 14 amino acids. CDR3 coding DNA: TGTGCCAGCAGCGTGAACTTAAGGGGGAACGAGCAGTACTTC. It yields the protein CASSVNLRGNEQYF.

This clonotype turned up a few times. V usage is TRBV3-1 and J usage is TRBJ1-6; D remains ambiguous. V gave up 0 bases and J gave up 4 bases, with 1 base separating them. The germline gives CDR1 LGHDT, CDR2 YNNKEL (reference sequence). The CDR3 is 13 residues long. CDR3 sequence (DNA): TGTGCCAGCAGCCAAGATTATAATTCACCCCTCCACTTT. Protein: CASSQDYNSPLHF.

CDR3 loop: CASSLTGKGVETQYF. CDR3 sequence (DNA): TGCGCCAGCAGCTTAACAGGGAAGGGCGTGGAGACCCAGTACTTC. The rearrangement joins TRBV5-1 to TRBJ2-5; TRBD1 is a possible D gene (6 bases). The CDR3 spans 15 residues. Germline V lookup: CDR1 SGHRS, CDR2 YFSETQ. V was pared by 2 bases and J by 5 bases, with 16 bases between.

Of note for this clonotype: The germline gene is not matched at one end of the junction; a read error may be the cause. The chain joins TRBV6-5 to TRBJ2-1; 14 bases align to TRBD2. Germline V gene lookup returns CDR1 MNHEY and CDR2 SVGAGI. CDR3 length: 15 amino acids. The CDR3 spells CASSLGLAGAVEQFF. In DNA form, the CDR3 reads TGTGCCAGTAGTTTGGGACTAGCGGGAGCAGTTGAGCAGTTCTTC.

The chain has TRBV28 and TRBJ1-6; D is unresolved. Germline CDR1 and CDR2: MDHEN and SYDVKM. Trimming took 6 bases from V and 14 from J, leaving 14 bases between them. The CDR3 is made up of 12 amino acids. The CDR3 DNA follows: TGTGCCAGCAGCCTCCTCGGCGTCACCCTCCACTTT. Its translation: CASSLLGVTLHF.

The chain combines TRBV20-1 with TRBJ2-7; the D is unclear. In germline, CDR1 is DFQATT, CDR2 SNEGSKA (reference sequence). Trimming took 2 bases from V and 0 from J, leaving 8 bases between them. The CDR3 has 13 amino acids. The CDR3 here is CSARTRFSYEQYF. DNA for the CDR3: TGCAGTGCTAGAACGAGGTTCTCCTACGAGCAGTACTTC.

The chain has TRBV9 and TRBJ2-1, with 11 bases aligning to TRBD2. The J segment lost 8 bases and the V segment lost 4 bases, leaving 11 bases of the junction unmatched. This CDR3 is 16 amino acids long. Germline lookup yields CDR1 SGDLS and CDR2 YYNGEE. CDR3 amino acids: CASSPRGSGRVDEQFF. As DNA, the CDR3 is TGTGCCAGCAGCCCCAGGGGTAGCGGGAGGGTCGATGAGCAGTTCTTC.

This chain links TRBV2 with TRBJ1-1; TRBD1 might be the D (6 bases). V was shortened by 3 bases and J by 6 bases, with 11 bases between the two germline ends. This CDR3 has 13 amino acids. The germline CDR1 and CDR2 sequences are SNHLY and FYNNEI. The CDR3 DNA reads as TGTGCCAGCAGTGATGAGAGGACAGCTGAAGCTTTCTTT. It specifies CASSDERTAEAFF.

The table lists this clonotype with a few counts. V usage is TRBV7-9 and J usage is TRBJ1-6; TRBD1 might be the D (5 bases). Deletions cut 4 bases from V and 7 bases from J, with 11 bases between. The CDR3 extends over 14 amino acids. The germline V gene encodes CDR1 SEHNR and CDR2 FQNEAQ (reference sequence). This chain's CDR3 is CASSSQVSNSPLHF. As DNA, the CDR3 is TGTGCCAGCAGCTCACAGGTGTCGAATTCACCCCTCCACTTT.

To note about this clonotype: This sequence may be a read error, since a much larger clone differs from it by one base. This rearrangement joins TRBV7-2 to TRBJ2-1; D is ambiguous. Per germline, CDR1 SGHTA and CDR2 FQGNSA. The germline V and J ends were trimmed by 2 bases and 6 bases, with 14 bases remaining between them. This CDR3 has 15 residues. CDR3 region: CASSLKTLFVNEQFF. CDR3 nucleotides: TGTGCCAGCAGCTTAAAGACCCTGTTCGTCAATGAGCAGTTCTTC.

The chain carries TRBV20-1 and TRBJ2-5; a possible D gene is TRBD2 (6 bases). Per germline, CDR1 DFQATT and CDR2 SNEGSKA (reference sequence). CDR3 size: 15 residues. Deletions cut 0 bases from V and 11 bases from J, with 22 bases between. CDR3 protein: CSARDRRTTGDEQYF. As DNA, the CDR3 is TGCAGTGCTAGAGATCGCCGGACTACGGGAGATGAGCAGTACTTC.

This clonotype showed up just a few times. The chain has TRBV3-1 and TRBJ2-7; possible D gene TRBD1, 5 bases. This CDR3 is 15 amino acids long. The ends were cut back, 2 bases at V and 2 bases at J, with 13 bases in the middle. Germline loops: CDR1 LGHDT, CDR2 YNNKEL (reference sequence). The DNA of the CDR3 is TGTGCCAGCAGCCAACAGCTCAGGGCCACCTACGAGCAGTACTTC. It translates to CASSQQLRATYEQYF.

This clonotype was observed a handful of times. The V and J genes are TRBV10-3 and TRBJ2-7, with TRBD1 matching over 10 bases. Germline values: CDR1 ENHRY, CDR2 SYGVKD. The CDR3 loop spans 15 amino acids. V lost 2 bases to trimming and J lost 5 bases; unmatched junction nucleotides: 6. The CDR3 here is CAISERDRGKDEQYF. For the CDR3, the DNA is TGTGCCATCAGTGAGAGGGACAGGGGAAAGGACGAGCAGTACTTC.

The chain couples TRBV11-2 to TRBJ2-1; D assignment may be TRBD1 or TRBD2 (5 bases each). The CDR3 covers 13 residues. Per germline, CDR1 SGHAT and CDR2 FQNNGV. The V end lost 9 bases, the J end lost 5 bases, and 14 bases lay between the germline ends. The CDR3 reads CASGTARDNEQFF. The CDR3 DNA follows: TGTGCCAGTGGGACGGCGCGCGACAATGAGCAGTTCTTC. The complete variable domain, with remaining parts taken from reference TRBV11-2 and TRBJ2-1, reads EAGVAQSPRYKIIEKRQSVAFWCNPISGHATLYWYQQILGQGPKLLIQFQNNGVVDDSQLPKDRFSAERLKGVDSTLKIQPAKLEDSAVYLCASGTARDNEQFFGPGTRLTVL.

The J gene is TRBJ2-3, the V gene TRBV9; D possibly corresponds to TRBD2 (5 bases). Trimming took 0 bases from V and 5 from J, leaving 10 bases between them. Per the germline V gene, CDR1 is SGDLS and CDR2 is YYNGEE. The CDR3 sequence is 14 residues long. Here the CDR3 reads CASSVGGFEDTQYF. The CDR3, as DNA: TGTGCCAGCAGCGTAGGAGGGTTCGAAGATACGCAGTATTTT.